These 31 T cell receptor beta chains originate from one sample sequenced in a study of graft-versus-host responses after intestinal transplantation. Assay used: immunoSEQ multiplex PCR; TCRdb lists only in-frame clones, some missing. Of 35,000 to 50,000 clones detected, more than 90% appear once; the ten largest clones hold less than 0.25%. No antigen has been identified for these receptors. Here the sequenced sample was unstimulated CD8+ T cells sorted from spleen or lymph node cells, taken before transplant. The origin of the receptors is a human donor who was the organ donor for an intestinal transplant.

The chain joins TRBV30 to TRBJ1-3; D unclear. This CDR3 is built from 12 residues. CDR1 is GTSNPN, CDR2 SVGIG, per germline (reference sequence). Trimming shortened V by 1 base and J by 4 bases, and 5 bases separated the two germline ends. CDR3 nucleotide sequence: TGTGCCTGGAGTGATCAGGGAAACACCATATATTTT. Amino acid sequence: CAWSDQGNTIYF.

The chain is built from TRBV5-1 and TRBJ2-7; D not certain. The CDR3 contains 11 residues. V shed 0 bases and J shed 4 bases, with 2 bases lying between them. The germline V gene encodes CDR1 SGHRS and CDR2 YFSETQ. As DNA, the CDR3 is TGCGCCAGCAGCTTGGAATACGAGCAGTACTTC. Protein: CASSLEYEQYF.

The CDR3 DNA follows: TGCGCCAGCAGCCAAGGGGGCAGGGATGGGCTAGCTAATGAAAAACTGTTTTTT. Translation gives CASSQGGRDGLANEKLFF. The V gene is TRBV4-3, the J gene TRBJ1-4; D is perhaps TRBD1 (5 bases). This CDR3 region has 18 residues. Germline V gives CDR1 LGHNA, CDR2 YSLEER. Trimming stripped 1 base from V and 3 bases from J, with 18 bases between.

This chain links TRBV27 with TRBJ2-1; D may match TRBD1 or TRBD2 (6 bases each). The CDR3 is made up of 12 amino acids. V lost 5 bases and J 6 bases, leaving 8 bases between the germline ends. Germline values: CDR1 MNHEY, CDR2 SMNVEV (reference sequence). The CDR3 loop reads CASSGGPNEQFF. CDR3 DNA sequence: TGTGCCAGCAGTGGGGGGCCCAATGAGCAGTTCTTC.

This CDR3 reads CASSLDERGGDNEQFF. The CDR3 nucleotides are TGTGCCAGCAGCTTAGATGAGCGGGGGGGGGACAATGAGCAGTTCTTC. The chain recombines TRBV11-2 with TRBJ2-1; 10 bases line up with TRBD2. V lost 0 bases, J lost 5 bases, and 4 bases stayed unmatched. The CDR3 consists of 16 residues. Germline CDR1 reads SGHAT; CDR2 reads FQNNGV.

The chain uses TRBV19 and TRBJ2-2; 10 nucleotides match TRBD1. The trim removed 4 bases at V and 7 bases at J, leaving 6 bases unmatched. Germline CDR1 reads LNHDA; CDR2 reads SQIVND (reference sequence). CDR3 length equals 15 residues. The CDR3 region is CASSRGQGVNGELFF. CDR3 DNA: TGTGCCAGTAGTAGAGGACAGGGGGTAAACGGGGAGCTGTTTTTT.

The chain combines TRBV4-1 with TRBJ1-3; D remains ambiguous. The CDR3 loop spans 13 amino acids. Trimming removed 0 bases from V and 11 bases from J, with 11 bases in between. Germline assignment: CDR1 MGHRA and CDR2 YSYEKL. In nucleotides, the CDR3 is TGCGCCAGCAGCCAAGATCTTTGGCGGGCCATATATTTT. Residues: CASSQDLWRAIYF.

This chain links TRBV27 with TRBJ1-2; no definite D call. Germline CDR1 reads MNHEY; CDR2 reads SMNVEV (reference sequence). This CDR3 has 13 residues. Trimming pared 8 bases from V and 4 bases from J, leaving 14 bases between. Here the CDR3 DNA reads TGTGCCAGCGGGATCGGACCGGTCTATGGCTACACCTTC. It is translated as CASGIGPVYGYTF.

The rearrangement links TRBV9 to TRBJ1-4; 8 bases line up with TRBD1. Per germline, CDR1 SGDLS and CDR2 YYNGEE. V dropped 4 bases and J dropped 3; count of bases not matched to a gene: 5. This CDR3 spans 15 amino acids. The CDR3 here is CASSQRTGPNEKLFF. CDR3 in DNA: TGTGCCAGCAGCCAGAGGACAGGGCCTAATGAAAAACTGTTTTTT. The full variable domain, with the rest looked up from reference TRBV9 and TRBJ1-4, is DSGVTQTPKHLITATGQRVTLRCSPRSGDLSVYWYQQSLDQGLQFLIQYYNGEERAKGNILERFSAQQFPDLHSELNLSSLELGDSALYFCASSQRTGPNEKLFFGSGTQLSVL.

V is TRBV5-6 and J is TRBJ2-1, with D hard to call. The germline V and J ends were trimmed by 0 bases and 4 bases, with 8 bases remaining between them. CDR1 is SGHDT and CDR2 is YYEEEE in the germline V gene. There are 14 residues in the CDR3. Here the CDR3 reads CASSLGAGYNEQFF. For the CDR3, the DNA is TGTGCCAGCAGCTTGGGGGCAGGTTACAATGAGCAGTTCTTC.

This rearrangement joins TRBV28 to TRBJ2-7, with a tentative D call TRBD1 (5 bases). Germline loops: CDR1 MDHEN, CDR2 SYDVKM. This CDR3 region has 15 residues. V was clipped by 6 bases and J by 6 bases, with 21 bases between them. CDR3 nucleotides: TGTGCCAGCAGCCTAGTGGGGCCCAAGCAGGTCGAGCAGTACTTC. Residues: CASSLVGPKQVEQYF. The variable domain in full, with the rest retrieved from reference TRBV28 and TRBJ2-7, is DVKVTQSSRYLVKRTGEKVFLECVQDMDHENMFWYRQDPGLGLRLIYFSYDVKMKEKGDIPEGYSVSREKKERFSLILESASTNQTSMYLCASSLVGPKQVEQYFGPGTRLTVT.

The CDR3, as DNA: TGCGCCAGCAGCCAAGATCGGGGCGGGGGCTACGAGCAGTACTTC. Encoded protein: CASSQDRGGGYEQYF. The V call is TRBV4-3, the J call TRBJ2-7; TRBD2 agrees at 7 bases. Germline CDR1 reads LGHNA; CDR2 reads YSLEER. This CDR3 spans 15 amino acids. V gave up 0 bases and J gave up 3 bases; unmatched junction bases: 5.

The chain combines TRBV2 with TRBJ2-5; TRBD1 aligns across 9 bases. Germline lookup yields CDR1 SNHLY and CDR2 FYNNEI. The junction had 4 bases not matched to a gene; V was cut back by 8 bases and J by 0 bases. The CDR3 extends over 14 amino acids. The chain's CDR3 is CASGQGYNQETQYF. CDR3 DNA sequence: TGTGCCAGCGGACAGGGGTACAACCAAGAGACCCAGTACTTC.

The CDR3 nucleotides are TGTGCCAGCAGCTCATACGGGACAGGGATCTCTGGAAACACCATATATTTT. It encodes CASSSYGTGISGNTIYF. This sequence joins TRBV13 and TRBJ1-3; 9 bases fit TRBD1. The junction had 7 bases not matched to a gene; V was cut back by 4 bases and J by 0 bases. This CDR3 comprises 17 residues. The V gene's germline CDR1 is PRHDT and CDR2 FYEKMQ (reference sequence).

This chain connects TRBV6-5 to TRBJ2-2; D is ambiguous. From germline, CDR1 is MNHEY and CDR2 SVGAGI. Trimming shortened V by 9 bases and J by 4 bases, and 12 bases separated the two germline ends. The length of the CDR3 is 13 residues. CDR3 sequence reads: CASLTKITGELFF. The CDR3 nucleotides are TGTGCCAGTCTTACTAAGATCACCGGGGAGCTGTTTTTT.

The chain recombines TRBV11-2 with TRBJ2-7, with D unresolved. The CDR3 loop spans 15 amino acids. Trimming cost V 1 base and J 2 bases, with 12 bases left between them. Germline assignment: CDR1 SGHAT and CDR2 FQNNGV. This CDR3 is CASSLGPDITYEQYF. CDR3 nucleotide sequence: TGTGCCAGCAGCTTAGGACCAGACATCACCTACGAGCAGTACTTC.

The CDR3 region is CASSQAGGANEQFF. CDR3 coding DNA: TGCGCCAGCAGCCAAGCGGGCGGGGCCAATGAGCAGTTCTTC. The chain uses TRBV4-1 and TRBJ2-1; TRBD2 might be the D (6 bases). The CDR3 spans 14 residues. Germline CDR1 and CDR2: MGHRA and YSYEKL. V shed 1 base and J shed 6 bases, with 10 bases lying between them.

The chain employs TRBV5-5 and TRBJ2-7, with D unresolved. Trimming removed 3 bases from V and 1 base from J, with 2 bases in between. CDR1 is SGHKS, CDR2 YYEKEE, per germline (reference sequence). The CDR3 sequence is 11 residues long. In DNA, the CDR3 is TGTGCCAGCAGCTCTTCCTACGAGCAGTACTTC. Translated: CASSSSYEQYF.

This clone occurred once. This chain joins TRBV5-1 and TRBJ2-7; D remains ambiguous. The germline CDR1 and CDR2 sequences are SGHRS and YFSETQ. V was cut by 4 bases and J by 3 bases, with 11 bases left in between. This CDR3 is 13 amino acids long. CDR3 in amino acids: CASSHGSNYEQYF. The CDR3 nucleotides are TGCGCCAGCAGCCATGGGTCTAACTACGAGCAGTACTTC.

The chain has TRBV14 and TRBJ1-1, with D possibly being TRBD1 (5 bases). The V end lost 4 bases, the J end lost 0 bases, and 18 bases lay between the germline ends. Germline CDR1 SGHDN, CDR2 FVKESK. The CDR3 length is 17 residues. CDR3 coding DNA: TGTGCCAGCAGCCCCCTGGCAGGGACGGACTTGAACACTGAAGCTTTCTTT. This translates into CASSPLAGTDLNTEAFF.

This sequence joins TRBV30 and TRBJ1-1; D might be TRBD1 (5 bases). Germline loops: CDR1 GTSNPN, CDR2 SVGIG (reference sequence). The ends were cut back, 1 base at V and 5 bases at J, with 17 bases in the middle. The CDR3 totals 15 residues. DNA of the CDR3: TGTGCCTGGAGTGCGTCGGGCGTGGGGGGGACTGAAGCTTTCTTT. This gives the protein CAWSASGVGGTEAFF.

The J gene is TRBJ2-7, the V gene TRBV6-5; 12 bases are shared with TRBD1. Germline V gene data show CDR1 as MNHEY and CDR2 as SVGAGI. This CDR3 contains 14 residues. V lost 6 bases, J lost 6 bases, and 6 bases stayed unmatched. In DNA, the CDR3 is TGTGCCAGCAGCCCCGGGACAGGGGGCCTCGAGCAGTACTTC. Its translation: CASSPGTGGLEQYF.

J is TRBJ2-3 and V is TRBV13; possibly TRBD1 or TRBD2 for D (5 bases each). V was trimmed by 2 bases and J by 4 bases, leaving 19 bases between them. The CDR3 consists of 17 residues. Germline CDR1 is PRHDT and CDR2 is FYEKMQ (reference sequence). CDR3 in amino acids: CASSLQPGPLTADTQYF. CDR3 nucleotides: TGTGCCAGCAGCTTACAGCCGGGGCCCTTAACAGCAGATACGCAGTATTTT.

The chain carries TRBV7-9 and TRBJ1-1; 8 positions match TRBD1. Trimming removed 1 base from V and 6 bases from J; junction bases left unmatched: 1. Per the germline V gene, CDR1 is SEHNR and CDR2 is FQNEAQ (reference sequence). The CDR3 is 13 amino acids. The CDR3 bases are TGTGCCAGCAGCTTAGGGGGACAGGCTGAAGCTTTCTTT. It yields the protein CASSLGGQAEAFF.

This chain joins TRBV7-8 and TRBJ1-4, with 7 bases identical to TRBD1. The ends lost 0 bases at V and 6 bases at J; junction bases unmatched: 7. Germline V lookup: CDR1 SGHVS, CDR2 FQNEAQ. The CDR3 is made up of 16 amino acids. The CDR3 reads CASSLALEDRDEKLFF. The CDR3 DNA sequence: TGTGCCAGCAGCTTAGCGCTGGAAGACAGGGATGAAAAACTGTTTTTT.

This clone occurred once. The chain combines TRBV4-1 with TRBJ2-5; D is unclear. CDR3 size: 11 residues. Germline CDR1 is MGHRA and CDR2 is YSYEKL. V lost 5 bases to trimming and J lost 5 bases, with 6 bases between them. The CDR3 DNA follows: TGCGCCAGCAGCTTCGGGGAGACCCAGTACTTC. Its translation: CASSFGETQYF.

The V and J genes are TRBV29-1 and TRBJ2-1; D is unclear. The V end lost 6 bases, the J end lost 9 bases, and 18 bases lay between the germline ends. This CDR3 contains 13 residues. Germline loops: CDR1 SQVTM, CDR2 ANQGSEA. This chain's CDR3 is CSVLTRDIGEQFF. CDR3 bases: TGCAGCGTCCTCACACGAGATATCGGTGAGCAGTTCTTC.

This clone was seen more than once but under ten times. The genes are TRBV7-2 and TRBJ2-3; no definite D call. The CDR3 covers 15 residues. Trimming cost V 3 bases and J 2 bases, with 12 bases left between them. Looked up from germline, CDR1 is SGHTA and CDR2 is FQGNSA. Here the CDR3 reads CASSFWVKSTDTQYF. The DNA of the CDR3 is TGTGCCAGCAGCTTTTGGGTCAAATCCACAGATACGCAGTATTTT.

The chain uses TRBV4-3 and TRBJ1-1, with D possibly being TRBD1 (5 bases). Per the germline V gene, CDR1 is LGHNA and CDR2 is YSLEER. Trimming took 1 base from V and 0 from J, leaving 9 bases between them. The CDR3 loop spans 15 amino acids. CDR3: CASSQVWGMNTEAFF. The DNA of the CDR3 is TGCGCCAGCAGCCAAGTCTGGGGGATGAACACTGAAGCTTTCTTT.

The CDR3 loop is CASRSDRAIEQYF. In DNA form, the CDR3 reads TGTGCCAGTAGGTCGGACAGGGCCATCGAGCAGTACTTC. J is TRBJ2-7 and V is TRBV19; TRBD1 matches at 8 bases. The germline V gene encodes CDR1 LNHDA and CDR2 SQIVND (reference sequence). The CDR3 has 13 amino acids. Trimming cost V 6 bases and J 6 bases; bases outside gene matches: 7. The entire variable domain, with the rest obtained from reference TRBV19 and TRBJ2-7, is as follows: DGGITQSPKYLFRKEGQNVTLSCEQNLNHDAMYWYRQDPGQGLRLIYYSQIVNDFQKGDIAEGYSVSREKKESFPLTVTSAQKNPTAFYLCASRSDRAIEQYFGPGTRLTVT.

This chain uses TRBV5-4 with TRBJ2-1, with 10 bases that match TRBD1. CDR3 length equals 17 residues. Germline CDR1 SGHNT, CDR2 YYREEE (reference sequence). The junction had 12 bases not matched to a gene; V was cut back by 4 bases and J by 5 bases. The DNA of the CDR3 is TGTGCCAGCAGCGACACATTTGGGACAGGGGCTAACAATGAGCAGTTCTTC. It encodes CASSDTFGTGANNEQFF.